The 3 T cell receptor beta chains given below trace back to one sample, sequenced in a study of blood T cell repertoires in COVID-19. Libraries were prepared by immunoSEQ multiplex PCR; TCRdb keeps only in-frame clonotypes and omits some of them. The table lists under 250,000 clones, around 90% of them singletons, with about 0.8% in the top ten. Sequencing was done on a sample of peripheral blood. Every receptor here comes from a man aged 60 to 69 with COVID-19, enrolled during active disease.

This sequence joins TRBV11-2 and TRBJ2-1, with a weak D call TRBD2 (6 bases). CDR1 SGHAT and CDR2 FQNNGV come from the germline V gene. The germline V and J ends were trimmed by 5 bases and 7 bases, with 21 bases remaining between them. The CDR3 runs to 16 residues. CDR3 loop: CASSQTPQAGRNEQFF. CDR3 nucleotides: TGTGCCAGCAGCCAAACCCCCCAAGCAGGGAGGAATGAGCAGTTCTTC.

The V gene is TRBV10-3, the J gene TRBJ2-2; the D gene could be TRBD1 or TRBD2 (5 bases each). Germline assignment: CDR1 ENHRY and CDR2 SYGVKD. V lost 10 bases and J lost 0, with 12 bases in between. The CDR3 extends over 14 amino acids. CDR3 protein: CATREQTNTGELFF. The CDR3 DNA is TGTGCCACCAGGGAGCAAACGAACACCGGGGAGCTGTTTTTT.

The chain is built from TRBV27 and TRBJ1-5, with 12 bases identical to TRBD1. CDR3 length: 16 amino acids. V lost 6 bases to trimming and J lost 6 bases; unmatched junction nucleotides: 9. In germline, CDR1 is MNHEY, CDR2 SMNVEV (reference sequence). The CDR3 DNA follows: TGTGCCAGCAGCAGAGTGGGACAGGGGGCAGGTCAGCCCCAGCATTTT. This gives the protein CASSRVGQGAGQPQHF.